Listed here are 21 T cell receptor beta chains from one sample, sequenced in a study of T cells after yellow fever vaccination. TCRdb re-analysed the 5' RACE reads in MiXCR, keeping a single row per CDR3 protein. The sample gives 300,000 to 400,000 distinct CDR3 sequences, 8.1% of which show up once; under 20% is in the top ten. Material: PBMCs, obtained roughly 47 days after the first yellow fever vaccination. The receptors stem from a man between 18 and 35 years old who received the YFV17D yellow fever vaccine.

The table lists this clonotype with a few counts. This chain connects TRBV12-3 or TRBV12-4 to TRBJ1-4; D call uncertain. V was trimmed by 3 bases and J by 7 bases, leaving 12 bases between them. CDR3 length: 14 residues. CDR3 amino acids: CASSFHPGGEKLFF. The CDR3 DNA reads TGTGCCAGCAGTTTTCACCCGGGTGGTGAAAAACTGTTTTTT.

This clonotype was counted at least ten times. The genes are TRBV28 and TRBJ2-7; D is ambiguous. CDR1 and CDR2 (germline): MDHEN, SYDVKM. The CDR3 runs 12 residues. V was pared by 4 bases and J by 4 bases, with 8 bases between. CDR3 bases: TGTGCCAGCAGTTCGGACGGTTACGAGCAGTACGTC. Amino acids: CASSSDGYEQYV.

This clonotype was seen only a few times. The chain recombines TRBV5-1 with TRBJ2-5; a possible D gene is TRBD2 (6 bases). The CDR3 covers 15 residues. CDR1 and CDR2 (germline): SGHRS, YFSETQ. V lost 1 base, J lost 6 bases, and 16 bases lay in between. The CDR3 here is CASSLISGGGKTQYF. CDR3 DNA: TGCGCCAGCAGCTTGATATCCGGGGGTGGGAAGACCCAGTACTTC.

This clonotype was detected only a few times. The rearrangement uses TRBV6-1 and TRBJ2-3; TRBD1 is a possible D gene (6 bases). This CDR3 has 16 amino acids. Per germline, CDR1 MNHNS and CDR2 SASEGT. With 8 bases removed from V and 3 bases from J, the gap between germline ends came to 21 bases. CDR3 nucleotide sequence: TGTGCCAGCTCCGCTCCACTCAGGGGCTCGACAGATACGCAGTATTTT. Translation gives CASSAPLRGSTDTQYF.

This clonotype was seen more than once but under ten times. The chain has TRBV5-1 and TRBJ2-7; D not resolved. V lost 6 bases to trimming and J lost 3 bases, with 13 bases between them. Per germline, CDR1 SGHRS and CDR2 YFSETQ. The CDR3 extends over 13 amino acids. CDR3 coding DNA: TGCGCCAGCAACCCGGACGGTGGCTACGAGCAGTACTTC. Its protein product is CASNPDGGYEQYF.

The rearrangement joins TRBV3-1 to TRBJ2-3; 11 bases fit TRBD2. The CDR3 consists of 17 residues. Germline CDR1 and CDR2: LGHDT and YNNKEL (reference sequence). Germline trimming cut 4 bases from V and 4 bases from J; bases unmatched to any gene: 10. Written as DNA, the CDR3 is TGTGCCAGCAGCCCCGGACTTAGCGGGGGGGCTGCAGATACGCAGTATTTT. Its protein is CASSPGLSGGAADTQYF.

This clonotype was recorded a few times. The V call is TRBV6-2 or TRBV6-3, the J call TRBJ1-5, with 9 positions matching TRBD1. With V trimmed by 0 bases and J by 2 bases, 2 bases remained unmatched. The CDR3 covers 16 residues. Germline V CDR1 and CDR2: MNHEY, SVGEGT. The CDR3 loop reads CASSYSWDRGNQPQHF. CDR3 bases: TGTGCCAGCAGTTACTCGTGGGACAGGGGCAATCAGCCCCAGCATTTT.

In this sample, this clonotype turned up a few times. This chain joins TRBV20-1 and TRBJ2-1, with 7 bases aligning to TRBD2. The CDR3 extends over 12 amino acids. Germline V gives CDR1 DFQATT, CDR2 SNEGSKA (reference sequence). CDR3 loop: CRGGSSYNEQFF. The CDR3 nucleotides are TGCAGGGGGGGGAGCTCCTACAATGAGCAGTTCTTC.

V and J are TRBV25-1 and TRBJ2-7; D is undetermined. The CDR3 totals 13 residues. V was shortened by 6 bases and J by 3 bases, with 12 bases between the two germline ends. Germline CDR1 MGHDK, CDR2 SYGVNS. The CDR3, as DNA: TGTGCCAGCAGCCCCACGCCACTCTACGAGCAGTACTTC. Encoded protein: CASSPTPLYEQYF.

This clonotype was seen only a few times. V gene TRBV10-3 combines with J gene TRBJ2-7, with 8 positions matching TRBD1. Germline CDR1 is ENHRY and CDR2 is SYGVKD. The CDR3 has 13 amino acids. J lost 3 bases, V lost 2 bases, and 0 bases had no gene match. The CDR3 region has the DNA TGTGCCATCAGTGAGGGACAGGGCTACGAGCAGTACGTC. It codes for CAISEGQGYEQYV.

This clonotype has just a few counts. The rearrangement joins TRBV19 to TRBJ2-7, with TRBD2 as a possible D gene (5 bases). The CDR3 has 15 amino acids. Trimming pared 0 bases from V and 2 bases from J, leaving 11 bases between. CDR1 is LNHDA and CDR2 is SQIVND in the germline V gene (reference sequence). The CDR3 region is CASSIDHGGPYEQYF. CDR3 nucleotides: TGTGCCAGTAGTATAGATCATGGAGGTCCCTACGAGCAGTACTTC. The entire variable domain, with the rest obtained from reference TRBV19 and TRBJ2-7, is as follows: DGGITQSPKYLFRKEGQNVTLSCEQNLNHDAMYWYRQDPGQGLRLIYYSQIVNDFQKGDIAEGYSVSREKKESFPLTVTSAQKNPTAFYLCASSIDHGGPYEQYFGPGTRLTVT.

This clonotype has only a few counts. The chain is built from TRBV10-3 and TRBJ1-6; D gene ambiguous. With 5 bases removed from V and 0 bases from J, the gap between germline ends came to 11 bases. The germline CDR1 and CDR2 sequences are ENHRY and SYGVKD. The CDR3 is 16 residues long. CDR3 sequence reads: CAISRLASSYNSPLHF. The CDR3 bases are TGTGCCATCAGTCGGCTGGCGAGCTCCTATAATTCACCCCTCCACTTT.

This clonotype came up a few times. The chain employs TRBV5-1 and TRBJ2-5; no clear D. V was trimmed by 0 bases and J by 8 bases, leaving 17 bases between them. This CDR3 region has 15 residues. The germline V gene encodes CDR1 SGHRS and CDR2 YFSETQ. CDR3 loop: CASSLGWESRVTQYF. In DNA, the CDR3 is TGCGCCAGCAGCTTGGGCTGGGAATCAAGAGTTACCCAGTACTTC.

The chain joins TRBV5-1 to TRBJ2-7; D may be TRBD1 (6 bases). This CDR3 is built from 14 residues. Trimming took 0 bases from V and 5 from J, leaving 12 bases between them. Looked up from germline, CDR1 is SGHRS and CDR2 is YFSETQ. CDR3 DNA sequence: TGCGCCAGCAGCTTGGACCCAGGGGAAAACGAGCAGTACTTC. This translates into CASSLDPGENEQYF. The full variable domain, rest sourced from reference TRBV5-1 and TRBJ2-7, is KAGVTQTPRYLIKTRGQQVTLSCSPISGHRSVSWYQQTPGQGLQFLFEYFSETQRNKGNFPGRFSGRQFSNSRSEMNVSTLELGDSALYLCASSLDPGENEQYFGPGTRLTVT.

This clonotype was seen a handful of times. The chain carries TRBV10-3 and TRBJ1-4, with D hard to call. CDR3 length: 12 amino acids. The V gene's germline CDR1 is ENHRY and CDR2 SYGVKD. Trimming pared 2 bases from V and 8 bases from J, leaving 6 bases between. The CDR3, as DNA: TGTGCCATCAGTGAGGAGCGGGAAAAACTGTTTTTT. Residues: CAISEEREKLFF.

This clonotype was found a few times. This rearrangement joins TRBV29-1 to TRBJ2-7; D assignment may be TRBD1 or TRBD2 (5 bases each). The CDR3 is made up of 14 amino acids. Per the germline V gene, CDR1 is SQVTM and CDR2 is ANQGSEA. V was trimmed by 7 bases and J by 0 bases, leaving 16 bases between them. Written as DNA, the CDR3 is TGCAGCGCACTCTTCGGGACGGGCTCCTACGAGCAGTACTTC. It codes for CSALFGTGSYEQYF.

In its sample, this clonotype was seen a few times. The rearrangement joins TRBV2 to TRBJ1-4; D ambiguous. The length of the CDR3 is 12 residues. Germline V gives CDR1 SNHLY, CDR2 FYNNEI. The V gene lost 8 bases and the J gene lost 1 base, with 5 bases spanning the gap. The DNA of the CDR3 is TGTGCCAGCGGGATAACTAATGAAAAACTGTTTTTT. This encodes CASGITNEKLFF.

This clonotype showed up many times. V is TRBV3-1 and J is TRBJ2-1; 8 nucleotides agree with TRBD1. V trimming: 1 base; J trimming: 2 bases; junction bases outside the gene matches: 4. In germline, CDR1 is LGHDT, CDR2 YNNKEL (reference sequence). The CDR3 extends over 16 amino acids. The CDR3 region is CASSQGPDRAYNEQFF. The CDR3 bases are TGTGCCAGCAGCCAAGGGCCGGACAGGGCCTACAATGAGCAGTTCTTC.

This rearrangement joins TRBV12-3 or TRBV12-4 to TRBJ2-3; TRBD2 matches 12 bases. The CDR3 loop spans 14 amino acids. V was pared by 9 bases and J by 10 bases, with 11 bases of the junction left unmatched. CDR3 region: CASSASGGAFAQYF. The CDR3 nucleotides read TGTGCCAGTAGTGCTAGCGGGGGGGCCTTTGCGCAGTATTTT.

This clonotype was counted at least ten times. The gene calls are TRBV4-2 and TRBJ2-3; D gene unclear. The germline V gene encodes CDR1 LGHNA and CDR2 YNFKEQ. This CDR3 region has 17 residues. V gave up 0 bases and J gave up 1 base, with 14 bases separating them. The CDR3 reads CASSQDGLGRRTDTQYF. The CDR3 nucleotides are TGTGCCAGCAGCCAAGATGGGTTGGGCAGGCGCACAGATACGCAGTATTTT.

This clonotype occurred a few times. The J gene is TRBJ1-4, the V gene TRBV3-1; no reliable D call. Germline loops: CDR1 LGHDT, CDR2 YNNKEL (reference sequence). The CDR3 is made up of 14 amino acids. Trimming took off 4 bases at V and 10 bases at J, with 16 bases between the two ends. The CDR3 nucleotides are TGTGCCAGCAGCCCCCCCGACGGGGTAGGAAAACTGTTTTTT. It codes for CASSPPDGVGKLFF.